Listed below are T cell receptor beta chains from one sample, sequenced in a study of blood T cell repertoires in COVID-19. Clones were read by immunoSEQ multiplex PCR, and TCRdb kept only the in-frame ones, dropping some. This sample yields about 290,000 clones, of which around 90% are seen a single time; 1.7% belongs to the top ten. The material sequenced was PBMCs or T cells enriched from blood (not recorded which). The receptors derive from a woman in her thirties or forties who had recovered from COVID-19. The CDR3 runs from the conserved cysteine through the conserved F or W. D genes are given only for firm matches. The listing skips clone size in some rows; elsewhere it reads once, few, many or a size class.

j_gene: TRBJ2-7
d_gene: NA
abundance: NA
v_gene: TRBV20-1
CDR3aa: CSASYPLRGDTEQYF
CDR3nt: TGCAGTGCTAGTTACCCTCTCCGGGGGGACACCGAGCAGTACTTC

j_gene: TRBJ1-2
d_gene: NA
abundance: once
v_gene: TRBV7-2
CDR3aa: CASSLEGGGRYTF
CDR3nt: TGTGCCAGCAGCTTAGAAGGAGGAGGGCGCTACACCTTC

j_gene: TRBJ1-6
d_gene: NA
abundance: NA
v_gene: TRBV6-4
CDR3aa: CASSEDIYSPLHF
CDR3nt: TGTGCCAGCAGTGAGGACATCTATTCACCCCTCCACTTT

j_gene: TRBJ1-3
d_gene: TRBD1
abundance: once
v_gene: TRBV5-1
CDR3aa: CASHGQGISGNTIYF
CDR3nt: TGCGCCAGCCATGGACAGGGAATCTCTGGAAACACCATATATTTT

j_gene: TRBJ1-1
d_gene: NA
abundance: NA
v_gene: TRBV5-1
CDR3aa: CASSDPQAGRTEAFF
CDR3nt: TGCGCCAGCAGCGACCCACAGGCCGGGCGCACTGAAGCTTTCTTT

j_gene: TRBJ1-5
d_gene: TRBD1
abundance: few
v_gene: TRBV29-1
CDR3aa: CSVSQGVGNQPQHF
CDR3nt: TGCAGCGTCTCACAGGGGGTTGGCAATCAGCCCCAGCATTTT

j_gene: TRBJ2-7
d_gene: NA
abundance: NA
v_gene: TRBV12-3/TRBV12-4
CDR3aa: CASSFYREQYF
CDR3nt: TGTGCCAGCAGTTTTTACCGGGAGCAGTACTTC

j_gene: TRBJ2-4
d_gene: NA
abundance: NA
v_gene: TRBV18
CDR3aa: CASSPSEGLKNIQYF
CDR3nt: TGTGCCAGCTCGCCTAGCGAGGGGCTCAAAAACATTCAGTACTTC

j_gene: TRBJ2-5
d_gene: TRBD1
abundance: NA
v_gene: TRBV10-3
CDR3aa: CAISRQGGQTQYF
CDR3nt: TGTGCCATCAGTAGACAGGGTGGGCAGACCCAGTACTTC

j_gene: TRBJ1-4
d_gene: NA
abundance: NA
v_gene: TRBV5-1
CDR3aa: CASSLGQTNEKLFF
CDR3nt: TGCGCCAGCAGCTTGGGACAGACTAATGAAAAACTGTTTTTT

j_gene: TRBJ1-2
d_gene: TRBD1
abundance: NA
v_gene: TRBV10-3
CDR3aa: CAISGLQGPNYGYTF
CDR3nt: TGTGCCATCAGTGGATTACAGGGGCCTAACTATGGCTACACCTTC

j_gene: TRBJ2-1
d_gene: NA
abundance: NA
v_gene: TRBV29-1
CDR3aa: CSVRVVRGPYNEQFF
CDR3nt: TGCAGCGTCCGGGTAGTCAGGGGTCCTTACAATGAGCAGTTCTTC

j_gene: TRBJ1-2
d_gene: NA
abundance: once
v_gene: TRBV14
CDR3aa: CASSQTAGGYTF
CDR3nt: TGTGCCAGCAGCCAAACGGCGGGAGGCTACACCTTC

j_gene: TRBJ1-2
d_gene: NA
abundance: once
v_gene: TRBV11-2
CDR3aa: CASSLDGTGLKVFQVF
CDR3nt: TGTGCCAGCAGCTTAGACGGAACAGGTTTGAAGGTCTTCCAGGTCTTC

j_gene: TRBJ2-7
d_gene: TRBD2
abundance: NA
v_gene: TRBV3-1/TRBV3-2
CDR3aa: CASSRAGGSYEQYF
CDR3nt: TGTGCCAGCAGCCGAGCGGGAGGTTCGTACGAGCAGTACTTC

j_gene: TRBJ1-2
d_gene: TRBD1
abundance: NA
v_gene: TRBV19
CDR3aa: CASSRNSGQSQFNYGYTF
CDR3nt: TGTGCCAGTAGTAGAAACTCGGGACAGTCCCAGTTTAACTATGGCTACACCTTC

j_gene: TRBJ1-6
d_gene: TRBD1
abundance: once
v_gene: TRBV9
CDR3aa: CASSPRDRDNSPLHF
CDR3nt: TGTGCCAGCAGCCCGCGGGACAGGGATAATTCACCCCTCCACTTT

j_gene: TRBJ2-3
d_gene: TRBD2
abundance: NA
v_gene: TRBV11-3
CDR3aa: CASSFSGVNTDTQYF
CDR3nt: TGTGCCAGCAGCTTTAGCGGGGTCAACACAGATACGCAGTATTTT

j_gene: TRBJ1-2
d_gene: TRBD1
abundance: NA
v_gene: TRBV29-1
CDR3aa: CSVGSMTGGSGYTF
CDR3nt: TGCAGCGTTGGGTCCATGACAGGGGGCTCTGGCTACACCTTC

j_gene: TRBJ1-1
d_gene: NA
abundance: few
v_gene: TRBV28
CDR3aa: CASTEEYTEAFF
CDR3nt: TGTGCCAGCACCGAGGAATACACTGAAGCTTTCTTT

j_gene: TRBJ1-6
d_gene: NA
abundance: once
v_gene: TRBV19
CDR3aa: CASSMSTATYNSPLHF
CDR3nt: TGTGCCAGTAGTATGTCCACAGCAACTTATAATTCACCCCTCCACTTT

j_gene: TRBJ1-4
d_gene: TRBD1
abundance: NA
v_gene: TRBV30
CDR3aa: CAWSVGDRGLSNEKLFF
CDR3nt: TGTGCCTGGAGTGTCGGGGACAGGGGGTTAAGTAATGAAAAACTGTTTTTT

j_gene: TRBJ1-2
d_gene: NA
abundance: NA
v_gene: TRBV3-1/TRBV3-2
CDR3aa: CASSQGVRGYTF
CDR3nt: TGTGCCAGCAGCCAAGGTGTCCGGGGCTACACCTTC

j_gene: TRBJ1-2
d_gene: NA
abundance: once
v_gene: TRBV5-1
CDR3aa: CASSLAGDYGYTF
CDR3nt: TGCGCCAGCAGCTTGGCAGGGGACTATGGCTACACCTTC

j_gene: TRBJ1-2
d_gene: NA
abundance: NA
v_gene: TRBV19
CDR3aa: CASSIYQGHGDGYTF
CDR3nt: TGTGCCAGTAGTATTTACCAGGGCCATGGGGATGGCTACACCTTC

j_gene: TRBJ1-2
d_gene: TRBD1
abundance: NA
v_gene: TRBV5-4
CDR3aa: CASSSLSDRGEDGYTF
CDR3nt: TGTGCCAGCAGCTCTCTCTCGGACAGGGGCGAAGATGGCTACACCTTC

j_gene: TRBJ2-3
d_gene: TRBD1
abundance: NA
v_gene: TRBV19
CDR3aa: CASSDRGSSTDTQYF
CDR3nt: TGTGCCAGTAGTGACAGGGGCTCTAGCACAGATACGCAGTATTTT

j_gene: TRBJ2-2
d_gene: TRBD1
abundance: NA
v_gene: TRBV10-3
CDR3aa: CATSQGQGGNTGELFF
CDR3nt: TGTGCCACGAGCCAGGGACAGGGGGGTAACACCGGGGAGCTGTTTTTT

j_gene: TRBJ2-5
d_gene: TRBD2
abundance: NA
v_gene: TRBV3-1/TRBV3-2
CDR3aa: CASSPTSAGETQYF
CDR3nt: TGTGCCAGCAGCCCCACTAGCGCGGGGGAGACCCAGTACTTC

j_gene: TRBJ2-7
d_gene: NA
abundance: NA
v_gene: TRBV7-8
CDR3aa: CASSLQKVGGKGNYEQYF
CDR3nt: TGTGCCAGCAGCTTACAAAAGGTGGGGGGAAAAGGGAACTACGAGCAGTACTTC

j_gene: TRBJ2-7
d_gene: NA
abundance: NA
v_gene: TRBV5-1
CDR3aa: CASSPEGLYLQYF
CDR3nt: TGCGCCAGCAGCCCCGAAGGACTCTACCTCCAGTACTTC

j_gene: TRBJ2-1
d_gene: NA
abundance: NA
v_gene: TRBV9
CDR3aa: CASSVAGNEQFF
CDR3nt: TGTGCCAGCAGCGTAGCAGGTAATGAGCAGTTCTTC

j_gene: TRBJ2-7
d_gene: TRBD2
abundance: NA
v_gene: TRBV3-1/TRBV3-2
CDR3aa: CASSLNLAGVKSYEQYF
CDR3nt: TGTGCCAGCAGCCTGAATCTAGCGGGAGTGAAGTCCTACGAGCAGTACTTC

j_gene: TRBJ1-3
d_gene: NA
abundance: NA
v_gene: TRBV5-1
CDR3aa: CASAGSSGTGNTIYF
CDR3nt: TGCGCCAGCGCTGGGAGCTCAGGGACAGGAAACACCATATATTTT

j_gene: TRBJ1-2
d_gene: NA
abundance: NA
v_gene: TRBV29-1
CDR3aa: CSAFDTSYGYTF
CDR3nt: TGCAGCGCTTTCGACACTAGCTATGGCTACACCTTC

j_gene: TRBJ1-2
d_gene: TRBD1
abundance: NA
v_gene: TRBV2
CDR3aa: CASSLDRRSDGYTF
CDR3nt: TGTGCCAGCAGTTTGGACAGGAGATCCGATGGCTACACCTTC

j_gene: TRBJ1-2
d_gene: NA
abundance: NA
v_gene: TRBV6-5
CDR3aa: CASRGGIAYGYTF
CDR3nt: TGTGCCAGCAGGGGAGGGATCGCCTATGGCTACACCTTC

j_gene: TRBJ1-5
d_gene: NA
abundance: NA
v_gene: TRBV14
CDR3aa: CASSLQGGQPQHF
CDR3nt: TGTGCCAGCAGCCTACAGGGCGGTCAGCCCCAGCATTTT

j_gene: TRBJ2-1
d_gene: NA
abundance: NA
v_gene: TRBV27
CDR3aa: CASSPSWLQGGEQFF
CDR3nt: TGTGCCAGCAGTCCCTCGTGGCTTCAAGGAGGGGAGCAGTTCTTC

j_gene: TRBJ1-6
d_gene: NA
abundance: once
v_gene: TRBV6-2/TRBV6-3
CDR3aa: CASSNRQVHRSPLHF
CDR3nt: TGTGCCAGCAGTAACCGACAAGTGCATCGTTCACCCCTCCACTTT